The rows below give T cell receptor beta chains drawn from one sample of a study of blood T cell dynamics during melanoma immunotherapy. Assay used: immunoSEQ multiplex PCR; TCRdb lists only in-frame clones, some missing. The table records tens of thousands of clones, approximately 80% of them present only once. The material was blood, obtained from a patient treated with checkpoint blockade. These receptors came from a human donor with melanoma. CDR3s include the opening cysteine and the closing phenylalanine or tryptophan. D genes are given only for firm matches. Clone size is given for some rows only: seen once, a few or many times, or a class if the clone is expanded.

NA	NA	TRBV5-1	TRBJ1-4	TGCGCCAGCAGCCGAGGTAGAGGAGCGGCTAATGAAAAACTGTTTTTT	CASSRGRGAANEKLFF
NA	NA	TRBV5-1	TRBJ2-5	TGCGCCAGCAGCCCAGAACCCAGGACAGTCCAAGAGACCCAGTACTTC	CASSPEPRTVQETQYF
NA	NA	TRBV7-9	TRBJ1-5	TGTGCCAGCAGCCCGGACAGCCTTAGCAATCAGCCCCAGCATTTT	CASSPDSLSNQPQHF
NA	NA	TRBV7-2	TRBJ2-7	TGTGCCAGCAGCTTAAATGGCTACGAGCAGTACTTC	CASSLNGYEQYF
TRBD1	NA	TRBV28	TRBJ2-4	TGTGCCACAGGACAGGGGAGTTCCAAAAACATTCAGTACTTC	CATGQGSSKNIQYF
TRBD1	NA	TRBV9	TRBJ1-2	TGTGCCAGCAGCGAGCAGGGGGACTATGGCTACACCTTC	CASSEQGDYGYTF
NA	few	TRBV7-2	TRBJ2-7	TGTGCCAGCAGCTTAGACAGGGGAGGTGGCTACGAGCAGTACTTC	CASSLDRGGGYEQYF
NA	NA	TRBV7-3	TRBJ2-1	TGTGCCAGCAGCTCCCCGACTGGGGATAATAGGGATGAGCAGTTCTTC	CASSSPTGDNRDEQFF
NA	NA	TRBV13	TRBJ1-1	TGTGCCAGCAGCTTTGGCCGGAACCTAGGCGCTGAAGCTTTCTTT	CASSFGRNLGAEAFF
NA	once	TRBV4-3	TRBJ1-4	TGCGCCAGCAGCCGCGAGGCCTTTAGACAGGTCAATGAAAAACTGTTTTTT	CASSREAFRQVNEKLFF
TRBD1	NA	TRBV7-9	TRBJ1-5	TGTGCCAGCAGCTTAGACAGGGGATTGGGGCAGCCCCAGCATTTT	CASSLDRGLGQPQHF
NA	once	TRBV9	TRBJ2-5	TGTGCCAGCAGCGTAGGTGGATGGGAGACCCAGTACTTC	CASSVGGWETQYF
NA	NA	TRBV30	TRBJ1-1	TGTGCCTGGAGACCTTCTGGAATGGTCATGAACACTGAAGCTTTCTTT	CAWRPSGMVMNTEAFF
NA	NA	TRBV2	TRBJ2-7	TGTGCCAGCAGTGCCCGCAGAGGGGCCTCGGGCGAGCAGTACTTC	CASSARRGASGEQYF
TRBD1	NA	TRBV2	TRBJ2-2	TGTGCCAGCAGTGAAGCGAGGACAGGGAGGCACACCGGGGAGCTGTTTTTT	CASSEARTGRHTGELFF
TRBD1	NA	TRBV19	TRBJ1-5	TGTGCCAGTAGTATCTGGCCAGGGGGCCAGCCCCAGCATTTT	CASSIWPGGQPQHF
TRBD2	NA	TRBV13	TRBJ2-5	TGTGCCAGCAGCTCCGTTTTGACTAGCGAGGAGACCCAGTACTTC	CASSSVLTSEETQYF
NA	NA	TRBV30	TRBJ1-2	TGTGCCTGGCAACAAGCTGGCTACACCTTC	CAWQQAGYTF